The rows below give T cell receptor beta chains drawn from one sample of a study of Ad26.COV2.S vaccination and SARS-CoV-2 variants. TCRdb keeps only in-frame clones here, not all; method: immunoSEQ multiplex PCR. The sample lists fewer than 400,000 clones, roughly 86% seen once, with around 2% in the top ten. The material was peripheral blood, obtained in a trial of Ad26.COV2.S vaccine versus placebo. The source of these receptors is a person between 18 and 65 years old who received the Ad26.COV2.S COVID-19 vaccine or a placebo. Each CDR3 is given without its conserved first and last residue. Each record gives: CDR3 length, V gene, CDR3 protein.

length: 11
V: TRBV30
CDR3: AWSWDSQNEQY

length: 13
V: TRBV7-9
CDR3: ASSPRLAGDNEQF

length: 14
V: TRBV5-1
CDR3: ASSPGGAGSNQPQH

length: 9
V: TRBV20-1
CDR3: SAKEGQPQH

length: 11
V: TRBV10-1
CDR3: ASSEPNDYGYT

length: 13
V: TRBV27
CDR3: ASRQLDLMNTEAF

length: 13
V: TRBV3-1/TRBV3-2
CDR3: ASSQGGSGANVLT

length: 11
V: TRBV30
CDR3: AWSDGQNYGYT

length: 14
V: TRBV5-1
CDR3: ASSRSTVATNEKLF

length: 10
V: TRBV5-1
CDR3: ASSLGLGKAF

length: 15
V: TRBV19
CDR3: ASSIDGGQGLNYGYT

length: 10
V: TRBV7-2
CDR3: ASSLQGGEQY

length: 14
V: TRBV19
CDR3: ASSREGGRITDTQY

length: 15
V: TRBV7-9
CDR3: ASSSGRTPGAGNTIY

length: 13
V: TRBV5-4
CDR3: ASGRQGSLSYEQY

length: 11
V: TRBV24-1
CDR3: ATSQPGDNEQF

length: 11
V: TRBV12-5
CDR3: ASGWDIGNEQF

length: 12
V: TRBV6-4
CDR3: ASSDGSFNSPLH

length: 13
V: TRBV6-5
CDR3: ASRRTGPGTTEAF

length: 13
V: TRBV5-1
CDR3: ASSLDTSGALEQY

length: 17
V: TRBV6-1
CDR3: ASSEQKAGYERRRNEQF

length: 11
V: TRBV2
CDR3: ASSGQSQETQY

length: 12
V: TRBV27
CDR3: ASSAFGGNSPLH

length: 12
V: TRBV6-6
CDR3: ASRTDRNNQPQH

length: 11
V: TRBV5-5
CDR3: ASSLDVRGEQY

length: 11
V: TRBV2
CDR3: ASNTGLLNEQF

length: 11
V: TRBV6-5
CDR3: ASSYGGVTEAF

length: 11
V: TRBV2
CDR3: ASSRDRGREQY

length: 13
V: TRBV5-1
CDR3: ASSLGPAGQETQY

length: 12
V: TRBV18
CDR3: ASSRQGMNTEAF

length: 14
V: TRBV19
CDR3: ASSYSAQGAGETQY

length: 14
V: TRBV5-4
CDR3: ASTKRVGGGSYEQY

length: 16
V: TRBV2
CDR3: ASSDITSGGARAGELF

length: 15
V: TRBV3-1/TRBV3-2
CDR3: ASSRDRGGHQNTEAF

length: 11
V: TRBV6-4
CDR3: ASSEDRDTEAF

length: 12
V: TRBV18
CDR3: ASSMTGSFPEAF

length: 13
V: TRBV7-9
CDR3: ASSLTGLRNTEAF

length: 11
V: TRBV7-6
CDR3: ASRRQHNEKLF

length: 13
V: TRBV6-6
CDR3: ASSSTRRLGTSSF

length: 17
V: TRBV6-2/TRBV6-3
CDR3: ASSYSGLAGGRRTDTQY

length: 14
V: TRBV27
CDR3: ASSTGRLSGANVLT

length: 10
V: TRBV12-3/TRBV12-4
CDR3: ATRGQDYEQY

length: 11
V: TRBV4-3
CDR3: ASSRNLNYGYT